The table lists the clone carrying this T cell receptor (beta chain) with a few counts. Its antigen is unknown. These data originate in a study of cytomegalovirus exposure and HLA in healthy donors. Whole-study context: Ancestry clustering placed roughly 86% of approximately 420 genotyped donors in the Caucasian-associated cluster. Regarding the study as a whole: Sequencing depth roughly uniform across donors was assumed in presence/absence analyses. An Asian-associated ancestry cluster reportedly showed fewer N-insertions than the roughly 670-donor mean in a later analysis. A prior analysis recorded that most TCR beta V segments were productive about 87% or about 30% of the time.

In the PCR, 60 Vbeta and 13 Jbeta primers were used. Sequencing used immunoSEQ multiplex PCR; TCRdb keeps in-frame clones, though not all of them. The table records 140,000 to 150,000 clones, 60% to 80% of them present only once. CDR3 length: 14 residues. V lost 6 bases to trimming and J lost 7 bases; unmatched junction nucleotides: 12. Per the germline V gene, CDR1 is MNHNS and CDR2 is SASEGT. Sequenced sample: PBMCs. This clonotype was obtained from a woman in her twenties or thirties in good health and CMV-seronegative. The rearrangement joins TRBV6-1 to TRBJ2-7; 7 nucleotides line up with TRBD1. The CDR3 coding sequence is TGTGCCAGCAGCCACTTGACAGGGAAGGGGGAGCAGTACTTC. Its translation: CASSHLTGKGEQYF.